A selection of T cell receptor beta chains follows, all from one sample in a study of T cells in Graves' hyperthyroidism and ophthalmopathy. One entry per CDR3 protein results from TCRdb running MiXCR on the multiplex PCR reads. The sample shows roughly 400,000 distinct CDR3 sequences, about a sixth of them seen only once. The sequenced sample was blood. The receptors were gathered from a woman younger than 30 with Graves' hyperthyroidism that later progressed to Graves' ophthalmopathy. CDR3s include the opening cysteine and the closing phenylalanine or tryptophan. The D gene is left open where the match is weak. A row's size may be missing; if present it is once, few, many or a size class.

J: TRBJ1-5
D: .
size: many
V: TRBV2
CDR3: CASSEGGLSNQPQHF
DNA: TGTGCCAGCAGTGAGGGAGGGCTTAGCAATCAGCCCCAGCATTTT

J: TRBJ2-1
D: .
size: many
V: TRBV27
CDR3: CASKSPGDEQFF
DNA: TGTGCCAGCAAGTCCCCAGGCGATGAGCAGTTCTTC

J: TRBJ2-7
D: TRBD2
size: many
V: TRBV7-8
CDR3: CASSPTRTSGRASYEQYF
DNA: TGTGCCAGCAGCCCAACCCGGACTAGCGGGAGGGCTTCCTACGAGCAGTACTTC

J: TRBJ1-2
D: .
size: many
V: TRBV7-2
CDR3: CASSLVPTGQANYGYTF
DNA: TGTGCCAGCAGCTTAGTTCCGACAGGCCAGGCTAACTATGGCTACACCTTC

J: TRBJ2-3
D: .
size: many
V: TRBV28
CDR3: CASSLWGSTDTQYF
DNA: TGTGCCAGCAGTTTATGGGGCTCCACAGATACGCAGTATTTT

J: TRBJ1-2
D: TRBD1
size: .
V: TRBV5-4
CDR3: CASSSGQGRDGYTF
DNA: TGTGCCAGCAGCTCGGGACAGGGAAGGGATGGCTACACCTTC

J: TRBJ2-3
D: .
size: many
V: TRBV24-1
CDR3: CATSAQGYTDTQYF
DNA: TGTGCCACCAGTGCGCAGGGTTACACAGATACGCAGTATTTT

J: TRBJ2-5
D: TRBD2
size: many
V: TRBV28
CDR3: CASSLWSGRARETQYF
DNA: TGTGCCAGCAGTTTATGGAGCGGGAGGGCCAGAGAGACCCAGTACTTC

J: TRBJ2-7
D: .
size: many
V: TRBV28
CDR3: CASSLSGSEQYF
DNA: TGTGCCAGCAGCTTGTCGGGGTCCGAGCAGTACTTC

J: TRBJ2-1
D: TRBD2
size: .
V: TRBV12-3/TRBV12-4
CDR3: CASTTGAGEGREQFF
DNA: TGTGCCAGCACCACCGGGGCGGGAGAAGGGCGTGAGCAGTTCTTC

J: TRBJ2-7
D: .
size: few
V: TRBV18
CDR3: CASSPPEGLASYEQYF
DNA: TGTGCCAGCTCACCACCCGAGGGACTCGCATCCTACGAGCAGTACTTC

J: TRBJ2-5
D: .
size: .
V: TRBV6-1
CDR3: CASSTRRGTETQYF
DNA: TGTGCCAGCAGCACCCGACGAGGTACGGAGACCCAGTACTTC

J: TRBJ1-2
D: .
size: many
V: TRBV3-1
CDR3: CASSQDPWRYSYGYTF
DNA: TGTGCCAGCAGCCAAGATCCATGGCGGTATAGCTATGGCTACACCTTC

J: TRBJ1-1
D: .
size: many
V: TRBV20-1
CDR3: CSARDLRGANTEAFF
DNA: TGCAGTGCTAGAGATCTCCGGGGAGCGAACACTGAAGCTTTCTTT

J: TRBJ1-1
D: .
size: many
V: TRBV3-1
CDR3: CASSDGAYTEAFF
DNA: TGTGCCAGCAGCGACGGGGCTTACACTGAAGCTTTCTTT

J: TRBJ2-7
D: .
size: many
V: TRBV7-8
CDR3: CASSLGWDPGSYEQYF
DNA: TGTGCCAGCAGCTTAGGCTGGGACCCAGGCTCCTACGAGCAGTACTTC

J: TRBJ2-7
D: TRBD2
size: .
V: TRBV7-2
CDR3: CASSLGLAGGPDEQYF
DNA: TGTGCCAGCAGCTTAGGGCTAGCGGGAGGGCCTGACGAGCAGTACTTC

J: TRBJ2-1
D: .
size: many
V: TRBV3-1
CDR3: CASSRSDALQGEQFF
DNA: TGTGCCAGCAGCCGGTCCGATGCTCTGCAAGGTGAGCAGTTCTTC

J: TRBJ1-2
D: .
size: .
V: TRBV14
CDR3: CASSPTGSPHGYTF
DNA: TGTGCCAGCAGCCCGACAGGTTCCCCTCATGGCTACACCTTC

J: TRBJ2-7
D: .
size: many
V: TRBV11-1
CDR3: CASSSNRQVYEQYF
DNA: TGTGCCAGCAGCTCCAATAGACAGGTCTACGAGCAGTACTTC

J: TRBJ1-5
D: .
size: .
V: TRBV19
CDR3: CASSVDRNQPQHF
DNA: TGTGCCAGTAGTGTAGACAGGAATCAGCCCCAGCATTTT

J: TRBJ2-5
D: .
size: few
V: TRBV6-2/TRBV6-3
CDR3: CASSYREGNQETQYF
DNA: TGTGCCAGCAGTTACCGAGAGGGAAACCAAGAGACCCAGTACTTC

J: TRBJ2-1
D: .
size: many
V: TRBV24-1
CDR3: CATSDWVGDQNEQFF
DNA: TGTGCCACCAGTGATTGGGTAGGGGATCAGAATGAGCAGTTCTTC

J: TRBJ1-1
D: TRBD1
size: many
V: TRBV27
CDR3: CASSGARGRETEAFF
DNA: TGTGCCAGCAGTGGGGCCAGGGGGCGTGAAACTGAAGCTTTCTTT

J: TRBJ2-5
D: .
size: many
V: TRBV24-1
CDR3: CATGGRGTETQYF
DNA: TGTGCCACCGGCGGTAGGGGGACGGAGACCCAGTACTTC

J: TRBJ2-1
D: .
size: .
V: TRBV28
CDR3: CASSFGTNEQFF
DNA: TGTGCCAGCAGTTTCGGCACAAATGAGCAGTTCTTC

J: TRBJ2-1
D: TRBD2
size: many
V: TRBV20-1
CDR3: CSAREPGLAMRNEQFF
DNA: TGCAGTGCTAGAGAACCGGGACTAGCGATGAGGAATGAGCAGTTCTTC

J: TRBJ2-7
D: .
size: few
V: TRBV19
CDR3: CASNDPDSSYEQYF
DNA: TGTGCCAGTAATGATCCGGACAGCTCCTACGAGCAGTACTTC

J: TRBJ2-7
D: .
size: few
V: TRBV5-4
CDR3: CASGVYEEQYF
DNA: TGTGCCAGCGGGGTGTACGAAGAGCAGTACTTC

J: TRBJ1-3
D: .
size: many
V: TRBV10-3
CDR3: CASREGAGNTIYF
DNA: TGTGCCTCCCGCGAGGGGGCTGGAAACACCATATATTTT

J: TRBJ2-1
D: .
size: many
V: TRBV10-3
CDR3: CAISDLHGGTARSTSYNEQFF
DNA: TGTGCCATCAGTGATCTCCATGGGGGGACTGCCCGTTCTACCTCCTACAATGAGCAGTTCTTC

J: TRBJ2-7
D: TRBD1
size: .
V: TRBV4-2
CDR3: CASSRELGQGIGYEQYF
DNA: TGTGCCAGCAGCCGGGAACTTGGACAGGGCATTGGCTACGAGCAGTACTTC

J: TRBJ2-7
D: .
size: .
V: TRBV20-1
CDR3: CSGAIPGREQYF
DNA: TGCAGTGGTGCGATACCGGGCCGGGAGCAGTACTTC

J: TRBJ2-3
D: .
size: few
V: TRBV29-1
CDR3: CSVEIGLRQYF
DNA: TGCAGCGTTGAAATAGGCCTACGGCAGTATTTT

J: TRBJ2-5
D: .
size: many
V: TRBV11-2
CDR3: CASSLVPGQETQYF
DNA: TGTGCCAGCAGCTTAGTGCCGGGCCAAGAGACCCAGTACTTC

J: TRBJ1-1
D: .
size: few
V: TRBV29-1
CDR3: CSVGNREEAFF
DNA: TGCAGCGTTGGTAACAGGGAAGAGGCTTTCTTT

J: TRBJ1-4
D: TRBD1
size: many
V: TRBV12-3/TRBV12-4
CDR3: CASRSDRGDRDEKLFF
DNA: TGTGCCAGCAGATCGGACAGGGGGGATCGTGATGAAAAACTGTTTTTT

J: TRBJ1-4
D: .
size: many
V: TRBV4-2
CDR3: CASSEGGEKLFF
DNA: TGTGCCAGCAGCGAAGGGGGGGAAAAACTGTTTTTT

J: TRBJ2-3
D: TRBD2
size: few
V: TRBV4-2
CDR3: CASSRRLAGGGADTDTQYF
DNA: TGTGCCAGCAGCCGACGACTAGCGGGAGGTGGGGCCGACACAGATACGCAGTATTTT

J: TRBJ2-3
D: .
size: many
V: TRBV13
CDR3: CASSLGHLRDHSDDTQYF
DNA: TGTGCCAGCAGCTTGGGGCATCTCCGGGACCACTCAGACGATACGCAGTATTTT

J: TRBJ1-1
D: .
size: many
V: TRBV5-1
CDR3: CASSYGTGNTEAFF
DNA: TGCGCCAGCAGCTACGGGACGGGCAACACTGAAGCTTTCTTT

J: TRBJ2-2
D: .
size: many
V: TRBV6-1
CDR3: CASSYTGAGGELFF
DNA: TGTGCCAGCAGTTACACGGGAGCGGGCGGGGAGCTGTTTTTT

J: TRBJ2-2
D: TRBD2
size: .
V: TRBV27
CDR3: CASSSTIQAGAVTGELFF
DNA: TGTGCCAGCAGCTCCACAATTCAGGCGGGAGCCGTCACCGGGGAGCTGTTTTTT

J: TRBJ2-1
D: .
size: many
V: TRBV20-1
CDR3: CSARPVERGINEQFF
DNA: TGCAGTGCTAGGCCCGTAGAGAGAGGGATCAATGAGCAGTTCTTC

J: TRBJ2-7
D: TRBD2
size: many
V: TRBV28
CDR3: CASSFGWASGFSSYEQYF
DNA: TGTGCCAGCAGTTTTGGATGGGCTAGCGGGTTCTCGTCCTACGAGCAGTACTTC

J: TRBJ2-5
D: .
size: few
V: TRBV20-1
CDR3: CSARDIYRDRGDEETQYF
DNA: TGCAGTGCTAGAGATATATACCGGGACCGAGGGGATGAAGAGACCCAGTACTTC

J: TRBJ2-6
D: TRBD1
size: few
V: TRBV20-1
CDR3: CSARDFRQGAGANVLTF
DNA: TGCAGTGCTAGAGATTTCCGACAGGGGGCTGGGGCCAACGTCCTGACTTTC

J: TRBJ1-2
D: .
size: few
V: TRBV5-1
CDR3: CASSAGPLSGYTF
DNA: TGCGCCAGCAGCGCCGGACCCCTTAGTGGCTACACCTTC

J: TRBJ2-7
D: TRBD1
size: few
V: TRBV15
CDR3: CAASKGTGGSYEQYF
DNA: TGTGCCGCCAGCAAGGGGACAGGGGGTTCCTACGAGCAGTACTTC

J: TRBJ2-5
D: .
size: .
V: TRBV18
CDR3: CASSLQVGETQYF
DNA: TGTGCCAGCTCACTACAGGTTGGGGAGACCCAGTACTTC

J: TRBJ2-3
D: TRBD2
size: many
V: TRBV12-3/TRBV12-4
CDR3: CASNSGRADTQYF
DNA: TGTGCCAGCAACTCCGGGAGGGCAGATACGCAGTATTTT

J: TRBJ2-3
D: .
size: many
V: TRBV11-2
CDR3: CASSPGAGTDTQYF
DNA: TGTGCCAGCAGCCCGGGGGCAGGCACAGATACGCAGTATTTT

J: TRBJ2-7
D: .
size: .
V: TRBV4-1
CDR3: CASSPGTGPREQYF
DNA: TGCGCCAGCAGCCCCGGGACTGGGCCGCGCGAGCAGTACTTC

J: TRBJ1-4
D: .
size: .
V: TRBV12-3/TRBV12-4
CDR3: CASSPDRRGKLFF
DNA: TGTGCCAGCAGCCCCGACAGACGTGGAAAACTGTTTTTT

J: TRBJ2-2
D: .
size: many
V: TRBV7-3
CDR3: CASSLGPGELFF
DNA: TGTGCCAGCAGCCTAGGACCCGGGGAGCTGTTTTTT

J: TRBJ2-2
D: .
size: .
V: TRBV7-8
CDR3: CASRGGGTGELFF
DNA: TGTGCCAGCCGGGGTGGGGGCACCGGGGAGCTGTTTTTT

J: TRBJ2-7
D: TRBD1
size: many
V: TRBV5-1
CDR3: CASSLPDRVVYEQYF
DNA: TGCGCCAGCAGCCTACCGGACAGGGTGGTCTACGAGCAGTACTTC

J: TRBJ2-3
D: TRBD1
size: .
V: TRBV20-1
CDR3: CSARVAGGGTDTQYF
DNA: TGCAGTGCTAGAGTCGCAGGGGGCGGCACAGATACGCAGTATTTT

J: TRBJ2-2
D: .
size: many
V: TRBV12-3/TRBV12-4
CDR3: CASSAPGLLNTGELFF
DNA: TGTGCCAGCAGTGCCCCGGGACTTTTGAACACCGGGGAGCTGTTTTTT